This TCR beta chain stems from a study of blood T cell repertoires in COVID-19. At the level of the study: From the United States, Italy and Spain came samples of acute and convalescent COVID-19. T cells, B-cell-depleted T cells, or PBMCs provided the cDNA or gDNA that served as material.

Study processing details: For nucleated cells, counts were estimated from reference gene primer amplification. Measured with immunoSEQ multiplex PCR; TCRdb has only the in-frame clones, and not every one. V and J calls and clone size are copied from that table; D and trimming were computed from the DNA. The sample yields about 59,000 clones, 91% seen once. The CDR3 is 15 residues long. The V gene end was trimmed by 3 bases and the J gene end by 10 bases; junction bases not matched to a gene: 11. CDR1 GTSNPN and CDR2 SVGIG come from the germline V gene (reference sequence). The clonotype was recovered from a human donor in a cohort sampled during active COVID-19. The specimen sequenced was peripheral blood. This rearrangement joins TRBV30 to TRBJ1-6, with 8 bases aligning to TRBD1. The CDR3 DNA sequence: TGTGCCTGGAGAATAATGGACAGGGTGGGGTCACCCCTCCACTTT. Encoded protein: CAWRIMDRVGSPLHF.